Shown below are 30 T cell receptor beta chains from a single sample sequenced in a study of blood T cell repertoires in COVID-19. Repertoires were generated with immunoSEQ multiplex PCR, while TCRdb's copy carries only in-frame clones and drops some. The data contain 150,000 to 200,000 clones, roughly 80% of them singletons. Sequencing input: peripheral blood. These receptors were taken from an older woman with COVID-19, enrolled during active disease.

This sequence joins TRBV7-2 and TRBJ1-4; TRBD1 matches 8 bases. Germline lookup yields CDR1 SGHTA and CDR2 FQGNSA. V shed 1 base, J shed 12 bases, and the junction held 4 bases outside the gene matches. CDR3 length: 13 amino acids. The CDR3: CASSLGSGGELFF. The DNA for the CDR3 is TGTGCCAGCAGCTTAGGTTCAGGGGGCGAACTGTTTTTT.

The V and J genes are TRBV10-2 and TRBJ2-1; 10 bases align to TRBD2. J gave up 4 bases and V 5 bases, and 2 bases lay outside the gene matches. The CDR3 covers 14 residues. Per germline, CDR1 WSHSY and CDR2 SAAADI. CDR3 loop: CASSWTSGYNEQFF. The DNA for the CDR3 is TGCGCCAGCAGTTGGACTAGCGGATACAATGAGCAGTTCTTC.

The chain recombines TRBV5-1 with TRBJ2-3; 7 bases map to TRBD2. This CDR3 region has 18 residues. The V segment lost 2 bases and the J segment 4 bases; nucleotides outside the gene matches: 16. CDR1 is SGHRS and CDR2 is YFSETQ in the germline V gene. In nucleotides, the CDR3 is TGCGCCAGCAGCTTAGGGGAGCATGAAGGGAGCGGGGCAGATACGCAGTATTTT. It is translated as CASSLGEHEGSGADTQYF.

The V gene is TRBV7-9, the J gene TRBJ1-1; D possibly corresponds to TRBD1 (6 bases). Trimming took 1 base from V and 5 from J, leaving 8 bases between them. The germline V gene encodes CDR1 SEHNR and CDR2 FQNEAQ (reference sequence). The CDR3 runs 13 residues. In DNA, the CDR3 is TGTGCCAGCAGCTTAGAACAGGGAACTGAAGCTTTCTTT. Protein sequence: CASSLEQGTEAFF.

The CDR3 loop is CAISPNKDRVNSPLHF. The CDR3 bases are TGTGCCATCAGCCCGAATAAGGACAGGGTTAATTCACCCCTCCACTTT. The rearrangement uses TRBV10-3 and TRBJ1-6; 8 bases agree with TRBD1. The germline CDR1 and CDR2 sequences are ENHRY and SYGVKD. CDR3 size: 16 residues. J gave up 6 bases and V 6 bases, and 10 bases lay outside the gene matches.

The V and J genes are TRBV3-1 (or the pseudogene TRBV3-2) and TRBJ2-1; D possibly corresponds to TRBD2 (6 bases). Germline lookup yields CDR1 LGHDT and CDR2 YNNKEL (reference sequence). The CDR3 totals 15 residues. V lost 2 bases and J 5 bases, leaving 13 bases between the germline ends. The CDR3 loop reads CASSQPGLGNNEQFF. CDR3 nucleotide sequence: TGTGCCAGCAGCCAACCGGGACTGGGGAACAATGAGCAGTTCTTC.

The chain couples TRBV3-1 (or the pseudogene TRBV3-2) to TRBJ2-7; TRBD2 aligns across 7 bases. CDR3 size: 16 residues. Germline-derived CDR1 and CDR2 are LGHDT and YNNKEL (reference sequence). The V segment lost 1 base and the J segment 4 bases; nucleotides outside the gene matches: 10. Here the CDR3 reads CASSQGKWSGNYEQYF. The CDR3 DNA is TGTGCCAGCAGCCAAGGGAAGTGGAGCGGGAATTACGAGCAGTACTTC.

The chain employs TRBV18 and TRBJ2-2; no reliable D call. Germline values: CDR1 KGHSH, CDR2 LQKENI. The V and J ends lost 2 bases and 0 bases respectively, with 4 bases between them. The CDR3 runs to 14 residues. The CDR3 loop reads CASSPTANTGELFF. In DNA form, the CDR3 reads TGTGCCAGCTCACCAACAGCGAACACCGGGGAGCTGTTTTTT. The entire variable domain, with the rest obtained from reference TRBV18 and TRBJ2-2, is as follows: NAGVMQNPRHLVRRRGQEARLRCSPMKGHSHVYWYRQLPEEGLKFMVYLQKENIIDESGMPKERFSAEFPKEGPSILRIQQVVRGDSAAYFCASSPTANTGELFFGEGSRLTVL.

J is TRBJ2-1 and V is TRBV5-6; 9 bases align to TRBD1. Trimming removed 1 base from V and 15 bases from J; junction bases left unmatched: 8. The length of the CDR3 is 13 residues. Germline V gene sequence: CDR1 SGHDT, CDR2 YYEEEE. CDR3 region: CASSLRQGGAGFF. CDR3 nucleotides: TGTGCCAGCAGCTTGCGACAGGGGGGAGCGGGGTTCTTC. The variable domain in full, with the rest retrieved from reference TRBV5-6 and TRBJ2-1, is DAGVTQSPTHLIKTRGQQVTLRCSPKSGHDTVSWYQQALGQGPQFIFQYYEEEERQRGNFPDRFSGHQFPNYSSELNVNALLLGDSALYLCASSLRQGGAGFFGPGTRLTVL.

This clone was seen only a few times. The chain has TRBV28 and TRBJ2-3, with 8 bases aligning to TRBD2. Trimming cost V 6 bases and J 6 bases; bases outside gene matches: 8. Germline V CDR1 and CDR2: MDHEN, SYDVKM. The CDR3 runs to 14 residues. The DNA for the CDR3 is TGTGCCAGCAGATTCAGCGGGAGAGGCGATACGCAGTATTTT. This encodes CASRFSGRGDTQYF.

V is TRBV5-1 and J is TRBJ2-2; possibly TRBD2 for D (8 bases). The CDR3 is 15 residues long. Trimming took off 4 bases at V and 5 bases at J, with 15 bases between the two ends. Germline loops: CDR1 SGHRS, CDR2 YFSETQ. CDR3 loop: CASSREGARTGELFF. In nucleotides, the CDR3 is TGCGCCAGCAGCCGGGAGGGGGCCCGGACCGGGGAGCTGTTTTTT.

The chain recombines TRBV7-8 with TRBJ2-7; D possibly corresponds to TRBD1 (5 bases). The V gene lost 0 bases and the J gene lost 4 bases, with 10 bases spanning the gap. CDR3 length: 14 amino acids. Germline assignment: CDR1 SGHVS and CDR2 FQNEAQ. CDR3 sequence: CASSLAPGSYEQYF. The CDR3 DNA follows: TGTGCCAGCAGCTTAGCTCCAGGGTCTTACGAGCAGTACTTC.

The CDR3 nucleotides read TGTGCCAGCAGCCAAGACGCCCGGGGACAGGGGTTGACAGATACGCAGTATTTT. Its translation is CASSQDARGQGLTDTQYF. The V and J genes are TRBV4-2 and TRBJ2-3, with 10 bases fitting TRBD1. The junction had 9 bases not matched to a gene; V was cut back by 0 bases and J by 3 bases. CDR3 length equals 18 residues. CDR1 is LGHNA and CDR2 is YNFKEQ in the germline V gene.

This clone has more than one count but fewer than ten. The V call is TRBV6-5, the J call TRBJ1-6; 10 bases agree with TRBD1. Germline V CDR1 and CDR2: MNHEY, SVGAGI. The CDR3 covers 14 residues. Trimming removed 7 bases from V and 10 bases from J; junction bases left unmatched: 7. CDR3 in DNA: TGTGCCAGCACCGGACAGGGGGATGGGTCACCCCTCCACTTT. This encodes CASTGQGDGSPLHF.

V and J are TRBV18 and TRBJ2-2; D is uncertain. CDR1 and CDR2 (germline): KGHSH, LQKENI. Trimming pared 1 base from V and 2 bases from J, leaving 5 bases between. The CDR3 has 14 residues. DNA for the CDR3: TGTGCCAGCTCACCACTACACAACACCGGGGAGCTGTTTTTT. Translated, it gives CASSPLHNTGELFF.

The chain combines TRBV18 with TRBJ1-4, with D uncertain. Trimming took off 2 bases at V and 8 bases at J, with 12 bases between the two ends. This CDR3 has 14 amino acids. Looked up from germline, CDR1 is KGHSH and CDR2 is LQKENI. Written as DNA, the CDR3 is TGTGCCAGCTCACCATCGATATCACTCGAAAAACTGTTTTTT. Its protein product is CASSPSISLEKLFF.

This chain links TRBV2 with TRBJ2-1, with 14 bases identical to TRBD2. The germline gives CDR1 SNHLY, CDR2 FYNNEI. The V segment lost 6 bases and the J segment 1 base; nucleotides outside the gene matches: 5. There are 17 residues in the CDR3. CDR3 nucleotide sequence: TGTGCCAGCAGGGTAGGACTAGCGGGGGGTTCCTACAATGAGCAGTTCTTC. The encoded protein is CASRVGLAGGSYNEQFF.

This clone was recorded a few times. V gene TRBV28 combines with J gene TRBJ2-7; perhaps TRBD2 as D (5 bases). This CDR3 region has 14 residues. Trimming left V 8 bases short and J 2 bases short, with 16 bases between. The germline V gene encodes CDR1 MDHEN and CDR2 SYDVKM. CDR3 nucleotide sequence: TGTGCCAGCGGAAGCGGACTCCCGACCTACGAGCAGTACTTC. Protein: CASGSGLPTYEQYF. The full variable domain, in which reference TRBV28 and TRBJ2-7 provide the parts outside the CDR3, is DVKVTQSSRYLVKRTGEKVFLECVQDMDHENMFWYRQDPGLGLRLIYFSYDVKMKEKGDIPEGYSVSREKKERFSLILESASTNQTSMYLCASGSGLPTYEQYFGPGTRLTVT.

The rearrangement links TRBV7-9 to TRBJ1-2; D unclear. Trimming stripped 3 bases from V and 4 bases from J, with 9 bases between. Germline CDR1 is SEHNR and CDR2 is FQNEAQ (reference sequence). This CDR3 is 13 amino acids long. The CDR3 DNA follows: TGTGCCAGCAGCTTTGAACAGCTCTATGGCTACACCTTC. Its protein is CASSFEQLYGYTF.

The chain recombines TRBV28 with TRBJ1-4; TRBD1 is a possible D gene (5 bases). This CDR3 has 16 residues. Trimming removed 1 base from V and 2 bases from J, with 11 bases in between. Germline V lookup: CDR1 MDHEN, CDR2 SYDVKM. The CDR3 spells CASSLYGGGTNEKLFF. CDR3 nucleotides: TGTGCCAGCAGTTTATATGGGGGGGGTACTAATGAAAAACTGTTTTTT.

CDR3 sequence: CASSLQGHRSYEQYF. The CDR3 DNA reads TGTGCCAGCAGCTTACAAGGACACAGAAGCTACGAGCAGTACTTC. This chain connects TRBV7-2 to TRBJ2-7; D possibly corresponds to TRBD1 (5 bases). The V end lost 2 bases, the J end lost 3 bases, and 14 bases lay between the germline ends. This CDR3 has 15 amino acids. The germline gives CDR1 SGHTA, CDR2 FQGNSA. Based on the CDR3 plus reference TRBV7-2 and TRBJ2-7, the full variable domain is GAGVSQSPSNKVTEKGKDVELRCDPISGHTALYWYRQSLGQGLEFLIYFQGNSAPDKSGLPSDRFSAERTGGSVSTLTIQRTQQEDSAVYLCASSLQGHRSYEQYFGPGTRLTVT.

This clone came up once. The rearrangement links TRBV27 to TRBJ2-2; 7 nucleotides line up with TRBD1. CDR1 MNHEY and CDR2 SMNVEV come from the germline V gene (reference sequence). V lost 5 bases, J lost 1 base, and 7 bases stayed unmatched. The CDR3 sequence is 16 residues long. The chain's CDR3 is CASSARQGKNTGELFF. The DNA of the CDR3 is TGTGCCAGCAGTGCCAGACAGGGAAAGAACACCGGGGAGCTGTTTTTT.

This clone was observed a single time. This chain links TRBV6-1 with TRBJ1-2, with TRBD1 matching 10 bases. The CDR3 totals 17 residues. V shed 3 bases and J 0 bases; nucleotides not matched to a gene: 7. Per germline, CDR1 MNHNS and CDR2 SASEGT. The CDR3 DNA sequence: TGTGCCAGCAGTGAGCCCGGGACAGGGGCTTCTAACTATGGCTACACCTTC. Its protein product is CASSEPGTGASNYGYTF.

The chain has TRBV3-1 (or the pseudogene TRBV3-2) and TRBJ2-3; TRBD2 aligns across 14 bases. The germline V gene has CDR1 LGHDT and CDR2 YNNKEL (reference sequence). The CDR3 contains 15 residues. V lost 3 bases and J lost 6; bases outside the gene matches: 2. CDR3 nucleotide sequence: TGTGCCAGCAGCCATAGACTAGCGGGGGGGGATACGCAGTATTTT. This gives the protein CASSHRLAGGDTQYF.

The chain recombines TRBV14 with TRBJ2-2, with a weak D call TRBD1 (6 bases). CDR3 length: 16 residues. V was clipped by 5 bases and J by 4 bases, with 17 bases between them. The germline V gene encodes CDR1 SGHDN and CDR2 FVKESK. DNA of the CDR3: TGTGCCAGCAGCAAAAAAAAAGGACAGTTCACCGGGGAGCTGTTTTTT. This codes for CASSKKKGQFTGELFF.

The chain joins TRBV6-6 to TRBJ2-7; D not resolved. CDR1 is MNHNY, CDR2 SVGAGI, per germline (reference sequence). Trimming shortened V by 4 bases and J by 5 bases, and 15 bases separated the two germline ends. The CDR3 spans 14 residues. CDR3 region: CASSSREARNEQYF. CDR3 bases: TGTGCCAGCAGTTCCCGAGAGGCGCGCAACGAGCAGTACTTC.

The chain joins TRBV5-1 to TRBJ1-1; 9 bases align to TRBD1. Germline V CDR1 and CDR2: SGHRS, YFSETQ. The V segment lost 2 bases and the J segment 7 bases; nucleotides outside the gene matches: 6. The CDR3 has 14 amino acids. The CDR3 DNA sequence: TGCGCCAGCAGCTTCTCGGGACAGGGAATTGAAGCTTTCTTT. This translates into CASSFSGQGIEAFF.

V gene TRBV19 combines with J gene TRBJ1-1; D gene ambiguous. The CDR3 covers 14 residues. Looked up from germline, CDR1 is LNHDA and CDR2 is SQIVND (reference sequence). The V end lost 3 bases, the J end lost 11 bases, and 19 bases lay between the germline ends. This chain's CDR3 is CASSMSGLGRAAFF. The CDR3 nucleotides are TGTGCCAGTAGTATGAGTGGATTAGGGAGAGCGGCTTTCTTT. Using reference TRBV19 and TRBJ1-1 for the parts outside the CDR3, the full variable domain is DGGITQSPKYLFRKEGQNVTLSCEQNLNHDAMYWYRQDPGQGLRLIYYSQIVNDFQKGDIAEGYSVSREKKESFPLTVTSAQKNPTAFYLCASSMSGLGRAAFFGQGTRLTVV.

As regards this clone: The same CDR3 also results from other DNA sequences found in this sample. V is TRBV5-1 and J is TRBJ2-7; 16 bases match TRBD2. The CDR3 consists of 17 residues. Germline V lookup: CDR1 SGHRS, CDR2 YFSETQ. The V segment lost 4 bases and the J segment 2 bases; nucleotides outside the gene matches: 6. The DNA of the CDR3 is TGCGCCAGCAGCCCGGGGACTAGCGGGAGGGTTGCCTACGAGCAGTACTTC. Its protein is CASSPGTSGRVAYEQYF.

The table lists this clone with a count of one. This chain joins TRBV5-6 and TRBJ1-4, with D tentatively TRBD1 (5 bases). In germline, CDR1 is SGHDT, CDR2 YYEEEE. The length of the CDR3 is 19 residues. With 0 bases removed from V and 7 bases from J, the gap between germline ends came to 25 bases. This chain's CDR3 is CASSLAGGTAVKWSEKLFF. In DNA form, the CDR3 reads TGTGCCAGCAGCTTGGCCGGGGGGACGGCGGTGAAGTGGAGTGAAAAACTGTTTTTT.